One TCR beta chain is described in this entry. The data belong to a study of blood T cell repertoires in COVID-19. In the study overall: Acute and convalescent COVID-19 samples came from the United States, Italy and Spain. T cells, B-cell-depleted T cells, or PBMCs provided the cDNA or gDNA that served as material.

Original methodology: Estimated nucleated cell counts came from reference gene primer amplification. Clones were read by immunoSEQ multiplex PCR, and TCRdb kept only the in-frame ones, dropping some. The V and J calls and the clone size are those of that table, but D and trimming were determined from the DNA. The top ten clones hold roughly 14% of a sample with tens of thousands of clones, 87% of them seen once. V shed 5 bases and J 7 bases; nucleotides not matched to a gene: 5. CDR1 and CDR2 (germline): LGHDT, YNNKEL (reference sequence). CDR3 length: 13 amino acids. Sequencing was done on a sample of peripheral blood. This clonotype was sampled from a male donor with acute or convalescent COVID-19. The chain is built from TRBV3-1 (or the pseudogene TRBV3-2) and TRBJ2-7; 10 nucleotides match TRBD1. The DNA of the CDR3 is TGTGCCAGCAGCAGACAGGGGGCGGGGGAGCAGTACTTC. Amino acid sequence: CASSRQGAGEQYF.